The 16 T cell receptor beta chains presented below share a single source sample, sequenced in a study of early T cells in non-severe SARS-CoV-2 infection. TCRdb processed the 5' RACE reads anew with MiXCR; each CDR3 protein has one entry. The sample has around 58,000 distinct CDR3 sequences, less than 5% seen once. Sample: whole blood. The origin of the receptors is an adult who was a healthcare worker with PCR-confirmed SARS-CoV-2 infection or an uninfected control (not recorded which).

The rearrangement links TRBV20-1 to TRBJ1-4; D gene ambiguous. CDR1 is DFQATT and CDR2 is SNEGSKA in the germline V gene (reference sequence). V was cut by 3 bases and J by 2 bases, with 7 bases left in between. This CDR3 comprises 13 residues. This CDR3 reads CSASVETNEKLFF. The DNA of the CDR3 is TGCAGTGCTAGCGTTGAGACTAATGAAAAACTGTTTTTT.

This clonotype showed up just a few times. The CDR3 region is CASSLVGGRANTEAFF. The CDR3 region has the DNA TGTGCCAGCAGCTTAGTGGGCGGTAGGGCGAACACTGAAGCTTTCTTT. This chain uses TRBV7-2 with TRBJ1-1; D unresolved. This CDR3 comprises 16 residues. Per the germline V gene, CDR1 is SGHTA and CDR2 is FQGNSA. Deletions cut 1 base from V and 1 base from J, with 13 bases between.

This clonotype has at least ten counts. The DNA of the CDR3 is TGTGCCAGCAGCTTAGTCGGGCAGGGGGCGAGAACTGAAGCTTTCTTT. Translation gives CASSLVGQGARTEAFF. V usage is TRBV7-2 and J usage is TRBJ1-1; 8 nucleotides align to TRBD1. Looked up from germline, CDR1 is SGHTA and CDR2 is FQGNSA. Losses at the gene ends were 1 base for V and 5 bases for J; bases not matched to a gene: 9. CDR3 length: 16 amino acids.

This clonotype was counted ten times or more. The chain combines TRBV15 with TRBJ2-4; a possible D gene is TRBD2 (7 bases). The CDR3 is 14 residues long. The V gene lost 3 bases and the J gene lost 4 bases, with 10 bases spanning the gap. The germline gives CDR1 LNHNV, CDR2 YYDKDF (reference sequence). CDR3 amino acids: CATSRGGGKNIQYF. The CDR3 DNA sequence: TGTGCCACCAGCAGGGGAGGGGGTAAAAACATTCAGTACTTC.

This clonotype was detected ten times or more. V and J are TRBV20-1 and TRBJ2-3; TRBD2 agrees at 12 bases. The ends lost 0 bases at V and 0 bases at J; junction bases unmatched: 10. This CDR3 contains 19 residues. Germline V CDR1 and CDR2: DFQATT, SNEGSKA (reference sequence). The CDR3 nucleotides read TGCAGTGCTAGAGATCCTAGCGGGGGGGAAACCGCTAGCACAGATACGCAGTATTTT. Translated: CSARDPSGGETASTDTQYF.

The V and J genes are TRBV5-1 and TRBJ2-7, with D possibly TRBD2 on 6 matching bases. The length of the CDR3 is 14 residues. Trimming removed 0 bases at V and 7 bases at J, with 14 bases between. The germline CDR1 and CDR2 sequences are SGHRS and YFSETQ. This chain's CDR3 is CASSLVTGVDEQYF. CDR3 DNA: TGCGCCAGCAGCTTGGTAACGGGGGTTGATGAGCAGTACTTC.

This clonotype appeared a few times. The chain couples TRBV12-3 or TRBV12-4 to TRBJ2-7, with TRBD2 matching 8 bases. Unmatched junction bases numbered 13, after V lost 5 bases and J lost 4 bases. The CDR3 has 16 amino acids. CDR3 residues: CASSPQAGAGTYEQYF. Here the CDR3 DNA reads TGTGCCAGCAGTCCCCAAGCGGGGGCCGGCACTTACGAGCAGTACTTC.

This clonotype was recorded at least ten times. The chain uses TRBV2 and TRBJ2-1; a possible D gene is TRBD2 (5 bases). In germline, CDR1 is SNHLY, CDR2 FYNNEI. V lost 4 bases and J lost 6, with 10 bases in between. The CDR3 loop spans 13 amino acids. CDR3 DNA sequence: TGTGCCAGCAGTGGATTGGCGGGCAATGAGCAGTTCTTC. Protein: CASSGLAGNEQFF.

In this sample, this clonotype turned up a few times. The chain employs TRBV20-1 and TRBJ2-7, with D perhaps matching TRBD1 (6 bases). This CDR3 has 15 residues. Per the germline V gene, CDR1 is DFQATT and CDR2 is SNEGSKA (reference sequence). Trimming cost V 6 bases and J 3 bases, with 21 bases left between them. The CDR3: CSAVSFGTTYYEQYF. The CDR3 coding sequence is TGCAGTGCCGTTAGCTTCGGGACAACTTACTACGAGCAGTACTTC.

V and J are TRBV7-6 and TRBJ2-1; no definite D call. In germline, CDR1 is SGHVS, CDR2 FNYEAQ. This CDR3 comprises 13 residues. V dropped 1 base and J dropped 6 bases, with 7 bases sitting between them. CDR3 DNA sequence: TGTGCCAGCAGCTTAGGTGCCCTCAATGAGCAGTTCTTC. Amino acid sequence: CASSLGALNEQFF.

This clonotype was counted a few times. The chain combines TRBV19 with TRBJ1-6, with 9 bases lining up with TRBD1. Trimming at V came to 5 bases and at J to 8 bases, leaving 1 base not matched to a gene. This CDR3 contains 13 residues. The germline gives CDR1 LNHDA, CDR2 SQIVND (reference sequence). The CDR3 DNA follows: TGTGCCAGTAGTGGGACAGGGTATTCACCCCTCCACTTT. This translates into CASSGTGYSPLHF.

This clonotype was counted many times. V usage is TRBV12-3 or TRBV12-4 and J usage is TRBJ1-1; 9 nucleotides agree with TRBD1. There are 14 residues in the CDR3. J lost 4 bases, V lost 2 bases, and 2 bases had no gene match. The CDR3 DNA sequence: TGTGCCAGCAGTTTACGGACAGGGGTCACTGAAGCTTTCTTT. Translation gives CASSLRTGVTEAFF.

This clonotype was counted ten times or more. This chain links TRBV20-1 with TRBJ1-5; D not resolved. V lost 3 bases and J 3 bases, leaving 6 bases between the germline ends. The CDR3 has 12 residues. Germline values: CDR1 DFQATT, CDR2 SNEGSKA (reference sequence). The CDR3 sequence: CSASQSNQPQHF. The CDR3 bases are TGCAGTGCTAGTCAGTCCAATCAGCCCCAGCATTTT.

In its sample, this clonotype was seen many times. The CDR3 spells CASRGTANTGELFF. Written as DNA, the CDR3 is TGTGCCAGTAGGGGGACAGCAAACACCGGGGAGCTGTTTTTT. The rearrangement links TRBV19 to TRBJ2-2, with 7 bases identical to TRBD1. CDR3 size: 14 residues. Unmatched junction bases numbered 3, after V lost 6 bases and J lost 2 bases. Looked up from germline, CDR1 is LNHDA and CDR2 is SQIVND (reference sequence). Based on the CDR3 plus reference TRBV19 and TRBJ2-2, the full variable domain is DGGITQSPKYLFRKEGQNVTLSCEQNLNHDAMYWYRQDPGQGLRLIYYSQIVNDFQKGDIAEGYSVSREKKESFPLTVTSAQKNPTAFYLCASRGTANTGELFFGEGSRLTVL.

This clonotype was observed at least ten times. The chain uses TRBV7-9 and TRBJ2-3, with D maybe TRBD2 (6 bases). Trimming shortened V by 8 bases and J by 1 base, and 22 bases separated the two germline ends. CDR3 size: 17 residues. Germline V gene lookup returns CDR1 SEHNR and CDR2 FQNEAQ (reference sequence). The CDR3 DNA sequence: TGTGCCAGCCCCCGCGAAGGCGCGGGGTTCGGCACAGATACGCAGTATTTT. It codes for CASPREGAGFGTDTQYF.

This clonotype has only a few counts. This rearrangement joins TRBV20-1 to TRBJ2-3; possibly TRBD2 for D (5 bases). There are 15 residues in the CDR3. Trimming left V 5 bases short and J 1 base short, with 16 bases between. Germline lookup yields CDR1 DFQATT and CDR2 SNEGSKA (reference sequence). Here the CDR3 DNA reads TGCAGTGCTCCCCTTTTAGATAGCGGCACAGATACGCAGTATTTT. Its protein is CSAPLLDSGTDTQYF.